This TCR beta chain was sequenced for a study of blood T cell repertoires in COVID-19 (dated by TCRdb to the early 2020s). For the wider study: Samples from collaborators originated in the United States, Italy and Spain and spanned both the acute and convalescent phases of COVID-19. The prospective study material was composed of cDNA or gDNA derived from T cells, B-cell-depleted T cells, or PBMCs. The dataset comprised deeply sampled blood TCRbeta repertoires from subjects exposed to, actively infected with, or recovered from COVID-19. The repertoires were released in a freely available public database intended as a resource for research on the immune response to SARS-CoV-2. Samples came from the ongoing ImmuneRACE study (first 160 participants) plus 1,254 subjects from 6 global collaborators. A de-identified subject ID, COVID-19 status, age in years and sex were almost always included in the sample metadata. Where available, HLA class I and class II types were taken from metadata supplied by the sample provider and were not determined by assay-based typing. General conclusions and limits of the study: Clinical and demographic metadata were provided uncurated, with the amount varying by source and participant.

Trimming takes 6 bases from V and 3 bases from J, and the germline ends sit 11 bases apart. CDR1 and CDR2 are read off the germline V gene as MDHEN and SYDVKM. The CDR3 measures 14 amino acids from cysteine to phenylalanine. The sequence is cut down to CDR3 DNA, 42 bases in frame from base 1. Participants in the prospective study were aged about 18 to 90 years, lived in some 24 United States geographic areas, and enrolled through a virtual design. In the prospective study, participants were assigned to cohorts based on the clinical history participants reported in a screening survey and a study questionnaire. Exposed participants had been in contact with someone with a PCR-confirmed or clinician-diagnosed COVID-19 case within 2 weeks of study entry. Each participant in the prospective study had whole blood, serum and a nasopharyngeal or oropharyngeal swab collected by mobile phlebotomists. Over a roughly 2-month period, participants in the prospective study had the option of providing additional blood draws and questionnaires. Before DNA extraction, prospective study blood samples were shipped either frozen or at room temperature.

With regard to this clone: Its antigen is currently not known. The input lacks base qualities; no much larger clone sits a single base away.

TCRbeta CDR3 regions were amplified from genomic DNA using the immunoSEQ Assay, a bias-controlled multiplex PCR. The paper's processing steps were these. The number of nucleated cells in each sample was estimated from the amplification of reference gene primers within the assay. To quantify the absolute abundance of each unique TCRbeta CDR3 rearrangement, sequence reads were collapsed and filtered. For each sample, productive Simpson clonality was calculated as the square root of Simpson's diversity index over productive rearrangements. Here the immuneACCESS table is served through TCRdb, limited to in-frame sequences with V and J called. Missing clones are a known gap in these copies; in checked studies unresolved V genes cover under half, and the rest lacks a known reason. V and J calls and clone size come straight from that table; D and trimming were deduced from the DNA. This sample is represented by 350,000 to 500,000 clones; about 88% of them were singletons. Of the sample, about 1.4% falls within the top ten clones.

Sequenced sample: PBMCs or T cells enriched from blood (not recorded which). The rearranged segments are TRBV28 and TRBJ1-4; confidence is insufficient to name the D gene. The receptor comes from a woman younger than 35 who had been exposed to COVID-19. This receptor has the CDR3 CASSLSPPNEKLFF. The nucleotides are TGTGCCAGCAGCCTATCGCCCCCTAATGAAAAACTGTTTTTT.